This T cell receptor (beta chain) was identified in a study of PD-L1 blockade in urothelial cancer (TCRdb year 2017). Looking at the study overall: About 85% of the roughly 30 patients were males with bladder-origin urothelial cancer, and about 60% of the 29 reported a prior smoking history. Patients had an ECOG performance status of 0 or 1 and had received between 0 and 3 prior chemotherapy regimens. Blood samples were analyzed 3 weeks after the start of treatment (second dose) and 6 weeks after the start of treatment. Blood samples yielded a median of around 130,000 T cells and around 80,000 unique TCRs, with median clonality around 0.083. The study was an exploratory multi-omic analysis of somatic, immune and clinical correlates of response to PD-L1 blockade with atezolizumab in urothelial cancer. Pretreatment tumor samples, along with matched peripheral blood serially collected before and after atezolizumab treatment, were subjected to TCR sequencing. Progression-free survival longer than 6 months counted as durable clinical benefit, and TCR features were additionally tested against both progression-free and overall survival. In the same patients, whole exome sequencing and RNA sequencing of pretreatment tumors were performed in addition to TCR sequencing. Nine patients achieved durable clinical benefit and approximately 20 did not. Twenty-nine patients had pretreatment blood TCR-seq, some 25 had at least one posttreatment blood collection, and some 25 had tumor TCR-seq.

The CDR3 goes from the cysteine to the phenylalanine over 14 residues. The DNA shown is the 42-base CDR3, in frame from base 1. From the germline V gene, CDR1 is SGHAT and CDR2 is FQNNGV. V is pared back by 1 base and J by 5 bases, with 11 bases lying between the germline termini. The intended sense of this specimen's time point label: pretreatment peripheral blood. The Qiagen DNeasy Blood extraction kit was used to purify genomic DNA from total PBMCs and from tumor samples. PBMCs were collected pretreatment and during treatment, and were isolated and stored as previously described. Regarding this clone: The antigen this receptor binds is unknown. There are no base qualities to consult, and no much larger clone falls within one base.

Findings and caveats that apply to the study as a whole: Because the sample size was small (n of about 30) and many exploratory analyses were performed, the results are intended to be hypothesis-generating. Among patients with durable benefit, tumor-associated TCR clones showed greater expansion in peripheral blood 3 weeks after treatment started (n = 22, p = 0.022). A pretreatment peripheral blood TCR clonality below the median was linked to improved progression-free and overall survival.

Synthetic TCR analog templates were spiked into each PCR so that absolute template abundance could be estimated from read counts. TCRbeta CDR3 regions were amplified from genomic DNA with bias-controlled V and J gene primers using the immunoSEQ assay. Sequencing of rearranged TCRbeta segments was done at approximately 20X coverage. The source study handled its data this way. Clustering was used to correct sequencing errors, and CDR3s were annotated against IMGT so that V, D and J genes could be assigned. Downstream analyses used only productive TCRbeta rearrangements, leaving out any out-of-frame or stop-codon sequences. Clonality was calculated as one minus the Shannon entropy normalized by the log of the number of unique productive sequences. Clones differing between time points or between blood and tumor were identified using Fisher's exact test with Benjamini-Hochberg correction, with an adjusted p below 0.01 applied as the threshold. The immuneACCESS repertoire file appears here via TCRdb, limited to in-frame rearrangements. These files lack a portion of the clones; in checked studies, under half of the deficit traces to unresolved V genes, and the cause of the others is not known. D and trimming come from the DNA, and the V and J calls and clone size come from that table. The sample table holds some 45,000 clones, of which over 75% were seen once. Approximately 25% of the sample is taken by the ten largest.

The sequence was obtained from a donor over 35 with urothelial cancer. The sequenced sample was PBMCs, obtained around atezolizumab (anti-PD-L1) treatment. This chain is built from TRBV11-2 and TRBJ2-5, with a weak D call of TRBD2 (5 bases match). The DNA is TGTGCCAGCAGCTTAGTGATAAGAGGGGAGACCCAGTACTTC. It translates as CASSLVIRGETQYF.